The 30 T cell receptor beta chains below come from one sample, sequenced in a study of T-cell memory formation after mild COVID-19. TCRdb re-called the 5' RACE reads with MiXCR, one entry per CDR3 protein. The top ten clones hold 20% to 25% of a sample with about 320,000 distinct CDR3 sequences, 14% of them seen once. The sample taken for sequencing was PBMCs or a T cell subset sorted from them (not recorded which). These receptors were collected from a young man who had mild COVID-19 (a few samples of this study predate the infection). Cell type and time point are not known.

This clonotype was counted only a few times. The CDR3 nucleotides read TGTGCCAGCAGACCGACTAGCGGGGGGACCTACAATGAGCAGTTCTTC. Protein: CASRPTSGGTYNEQFF. The chain uses TRBV7-9 and TRBJ2-1, with 13 bases matching TRBD2. The V and J ends lost 6 bases and 2 bases, in that order; junction bases with no gene match: 4. Germline CDR1 is SEHNR and CDR2 is FQNEAQ (reference sequence). The CDR3 is 16 residues long.

This clonotype was found many times. V and J are TRBV3-1 and TRBJ2-7; 7 nucleotides line up with TRBD1. CDR1 and CDR2 from the germline V gene are LGHDT and YNNKEL (reference sequence). J lost 1 base, V lost 5 bases, and 5 bases had no gene match. The CDR3 covers 14 residues. The CDR3 sequence is CASSYWTGSYEQYF. CDR3 nucleotide sequence: TGTGCCAGCAGCTACTGGACAGGATCCTACGAGCAGTACTTC.

The chain couples TRBV28 to TRBJ2-1; a weak D match, TRBD2 (6 bases). The CDR3 sequence is 15 residues long. Germline values: CDR1 MDHEN, CDR2 SYDVKM. V shed 5 bases and J shed 6 bases, with 17 bases lying between them. The CDR3 spells CASSQPGLWTNEQFF. For the CDR3, the DNA is TGTGCCAGCAGTCAACCGGGACTGTGGACCAATGAGCAGTTCTTC. The entire variable domain, with the rest obtained from reference TRBV28 and TRBJ2-1, is as follows: DVKVTQSSRYLVKRTGEKVFLECVQDMDHENMFWYRQDPGLGLRLIYFSYDVKMKEKGDIPEGYSVSREKKERFSLILESASTNQTSMYLCASSQPGLWTNEQFFGPGTRLTVL.

The chain is built from TRBV28 and TRBJ2-5, with 7 bases fitting TRBD2. This CDR3 has 15 amino acids. CDR1 is MDHEN, CDR2 SYDVKM, per germline. J gave up 3 bases and V 5 bases, and 9 bases lay outside the gene matches. The CDR3 DNA sequence: TGTGCCAGCAGTCCCCACCGGGGAGGGGAAGAGACCCAGTACTTC. Protein sequence: CASSPHRGGEETQYF.

The V call is TRBV6-5, the J call TRBJ2-3; TRBD1 matches 7 bases. The CDR3 is made up of 13 amino acids. V shed 6 bases and J 4 bases; nucleotides not matched to a gene: 4. Germline lookup yields CDR1 MNHEY and CDR2 SVGAGI. The CDR3 loop is CASRDTGADTQYF. The CDR3 DNA follows: TGTGCCAGCAGAGACACAGGGGCAGATACGCAGTATTTT.

The sample holds many counts of this clonotype. The genes are TRBV5-1 and TRBJ2-7; TRBD1 agrees at 9 bases. V lost 2 bases and J lost 2; bases outside the gene matches: 5. The CDR3 sequence is 15 residues long. CDR1 SGHRS and CDR2 YFSETQ come from the germline V gene. The CDR3 bases are TGCGCCAGCAGCTTTTGGACAGGGGACCCCTACGAGCAGTACTTC. It codes for CASSFWTGDPYEQYF. The entire variable domain, with the rest obtained from reference TRBV5-1 and TRBJ2-7, is as follows: KAGVTQTPRYLIKTRGQQVTLSCSPISGHRSVSWYQQTPGQGLQFLFEYFSETQRNKGNFPGRFSGRQFSNSRSEMNVSTLELGDSALYLCASSFWTGDPYEQYFGPGTRLTVT.

This clonotype was found many times. The chain couples TRBV27 to TRBJ2-1, with D perhaps being TRBD1 or TRBD2 (5 bases each). V dropped 1 base and J dropped 6 bases, with 13 bases sitting between them. Germline CDR1 is MNHEY and CDR2 is SMNVEV (reference sequence). This CDR3 spans 15 amino acids. The CDR3: CASSLLGDEGNEQFF. Written as DNA, the CDR3 is TGTGCCAGCAGTTTATTAGGGGACGAGGGCAATGAGCAGTTCTTC.

The CDR3 nucleotides are TGTGCCAGCAGCATACAGGGGGCACCAGAGACCCAGTACTTC. It specifies CASSIQGAPETQYF. The chain employs TRBV12-3 or TRBV12-4 and TRBJ2-5; TRBD1 agrees at 9 bases. This CDR3 comprises 14 residues. The V segment lost 6 bases and the J segment 4 bases; nucleotides outside the gene matches: 6.

This clonotype was seen many times. The chain combines TRBV5-1 with TRBJ2-1, with 10 bases fitting TRBD1. Germline CDR1 SGHRS, CDR2 YFSETQ. The CDR3 is made up of 19 amino acids. Trimming at V came to 3 bases and at J to 6 bases, leaving 18 bases not matched to a gene. The CDR3 sequence: CASSSSTLYTGTGVNEQFF. Written as DNA, the CDR3 is TGCGCCAGCAGCTCTTCCACCTTATACACCGGGACAGGGGTCAATGAGCAGTTCTTC.

This clonotype was found many times. As DNA, the CDR3 is TGCAGTGCTCGGGTGGGGTATGAGCAGTTCTTC. Amino acid sequence: CSARVGYEQFF. This sequence joins TRBV20-1 and TRBJ2-1; D remains ambiguous. Germline V gives CDR1 DFQATT, CDR2 SNEGSKA (reference sequence). Deletions cut 5 bases from V and 8 bases from J, with 10 bases between. The CDR3 is 11 amino acids.

This clonotype was observed many times. The V gene is TRBV5-1, the J gene TRBJ2-2; D is possibly TRBD1 (6 bases). From germline, CDR1 is SGHRS and CDR2 YFSETQ. Trimming pared 3 bases from V and 1 base from J, leaving 7 bases between. CDR3 length: 14 residues. CDR3 coding DNA: TGCGCCAGCAGCTGGACAGTGAACACCGGGGAGCTGTTTTTT. The encoded protein is CASSWTVNTGELFF.

Ten or more counts support this clonotype. J is TRBJ1-1 and V is TRBV29-1; 7 bases line up with TRBD1. V was pared by 6 bases and J by 1 base, with 11 bases of the junction left unmatched. This CDR3 is built from 15 residues. The V gene's germline CDR1 is SQVTM and CDR2 ANQGSEA. CDR3 residues: CSVATRDRKNTEAFF. CDR3 DNA sequence: TGCAGCGTGGCCACCCGGGACAGAAAGAACACTGAAGCTTTCTTT.

This clonotype was counted between two and nine times. The chain combines TRBV12-3 or TRBV12-4 with TRBJ2-7; 8 nucleotides align to TRBD2. Unmatched junction bases numbered 6, after V lost 4 bases and J lost 4 bases. The CDR3 runs 14 residues. The CDR3 DNA is TGTGCCAGCAGTTGGACTAGCCGGGGGTACGAGCAGTACTTC. Translating it yields CASSWTSRGYEQYF.

V usage is TRBV7-2 and J usage is TRBJ2-5; TRBD1 aligns across 10 bases. J lost 7 bases, V lost 5 bases, and 7 bases had no gene match. Germline CDR1 and CDR2: SGHTA and FQGNSA. The CDR3 is made up of 14 amino acids. For the CDR3, the DNA is TGTGCCAGCAGCGCAGGGACAGGGGCGGGGACCCAGTACTTC. Residues: CASSAGTGAGTQYF.

The genes are TRBV7-7 and TRBJ2-5; D could derive from TRBD1 or TRBD2 (5 bases each). Germline CDR1 SSHAT, CDR2 FNYEAQ (reference sequence). The CDR3 is made up of 15 amino acids. V was cut by 4 bases and J by 1 base, with 13 bases left in between. CDR3 coding DNA: TGTGCCAGCAGCTCGGGACCGGCATCCCAAGAGACCCAGTACTTC. Amino acids: CASSSGPASQETQYF.

V usage is TRBV20-1 and J usage is TRBJ2-5, with no clear D. The CDR3 runs to 11 residues. The V gene's germline CDR1 is DFQATT and CDR2 SNEGSKA (reference sequence). V lost 7 bases and J lost 7, with 13 bases in between. The CDR3 spells CSVKPAGTQYF. The DNA of the CDR3 is TGCAGTGTTAAGCCCGCAGGGACCCAGTACTTC.

The rearrangement links TRBV7-2 to TRBJ2-5, with 10 bases aligning to TRBD1. The V gene's germline CDR1 is SGHTA and CDR2 FQGNSA. V was pared by 5 bases and J by 1 base, with 7 bases of the junction left unmatched. The CDR3 spans 16 residues. The CDR3 sequence is CASSIMTGGVQETQYF. DNA for the CDR3: TGTGCCAGCAGCATCATGACAGGGGGCGTCCAAGAGACCCAGTACTTC.

A few counts support this clonotype. This chain uses TRBV6-2 or TRBV6-3 with TRBJ1-1; D is ambiguous. V dropped 7 bases and J dropped 6 bases, with 12 bases sitting between them. The CDR3 is 12 residues long. The V gene's germline CDR1 is MNHEY and CDR2 SVGEGT. The DNA for the CDR3 is TGTGCCAGCATAGGCGCGAGACCTGAAGCTTTCTTT. It codes for CASIGARPEAFF.

This clonotype has just a few counts. This chain uses TRBV5-1 with TRBJ1-1; D is perhaps TRBD1 (5 bases). The CDR3 length is 15 residues. Germline V lookup: CDR1 SGHRS, CDR2 YFSETQ. Deletions cut 4 bases from V and 4 bases from J, with 17 bases between. CDR3: CASSPRGSWGTEAFF. The CDR3 DNA reads TGCGCCAGCAGCCCGAGGGGCTCGTGGGGCACTGAAGCTTTCTTT.

V gene TRBV9 combines with J gene TRBJ2-3; D could derive from TRBD1 or TRBD2 (6 bases each). The germline CDR1 and CDR2 sequences are SGDLS and YYNGEE. V was shortened by 3 bases and J by 2 bases, with 13 bases between the two germline ends. There are 15 residues in the CDR3. CDR3 DNA sequence: TGTGCCAGCAGCGCGATGGGGGGACACACAGATACGCAGTATTTT. Amino acids: CASSAMGGHTDTQYF.

The chain recombines TRBV7-6 with TRBJ1-6; 8 nucleotides match TRBD1. This CDR3 has 17 residues. After removal of 5 bases from V and 7 bases from J, the junction contained 13 bases not matched to a gene. Germline lookup yields CDR1 SGHVS and CDR2 FNYEAQ. The CDR3 is CASSPSLRGRGNSPLHF. The CDR3 nucleotides are TGTGCCAGCAGCCCCAGCCTCAGGGGGCGCGGGAATTCACCCCTCCACTTT. Combining the CDR3 with reference TRBV7-6 and TRBJ1-6 gives the whole variable domain GAGVSQSPRYKVTKRGQDVALRCDPISGHVSLYWYRQALGQGPEFLTYFNYEAQQDKSGLPNDRFSAERPEGSISTLTIQRTEQRDSAMYRCASSPSLRGRGNSPLHFGNGTRLTVT.

The rearrangement joins TRBV12-3 or TRBV12-4 to TRBJ1-3, with no clear D. The CDR3 has 15 amino acids. Trimming stripped 3 bases from V and 0 bases from J, with 9 bases between. The CDR3 sequence: CASSFGSYSGNTIYF. The CDR3 nucleotides are TGTGCCAGCAGTTTCGGATCTTACTCTGGAAACACCATATATTTT.

Many counts were recorded for this clonotype. This chain joins TRBV29-1 and TRBJ2-7, with D perhaps being TRBD1 or TRBD2 (5 bases each). Trimming cost V 8 bases and J 4 bases, with 18 bases left between them. This CDR3 has 13 amino acids. The germline V gene encodes CDR1 SQVTM and CDR2 ANQGSEA. The CDR3 sequence is CSPSDRDQYEQYV. The CDR3 DNA is TGCAGCCCCAGCGACCGGGACCAATACGAGCAGTACGTC.

The J gene is TRBJ1-5, the V gene TRBV5-1; no clear D gene. V was trimmed by 0 bases and J by 5 bases, leaving 9 bases between them. The CDR3 spans 14 residues. From germline, CDR1 is SGHRS and CDR2 YFSETQ. Written as DNA, the CDR3 is TGCGCCAGCAGCTTGGACGGGATCTATCAGCCCCAGCATTTT. This gives the protein CASSLDGIYQPQHF.

This clonotype came up a few times. The chain carries TRBV20-1 and TRBJ1-2; no clear D gene. Germline CDR1 DFQATT, CDR2 SNEGSKA (reference sequence). Trimming took off 3 bases at V and 2 bases at J, with 13 bases between the two ends. This CDR3 comprises 14 residues. The CDR3: CSASPRAPNYGYTF. As DNA, the CDR3 is TGCAGTGCTAGCCCCCGGGCTCCCAACTATGGCTACACCTTC.

A few counts support this clonotype. The chain couples TRBV7-2 to TRBJ2-1; 10 nucleotides align to TRBD2. V was pared by 4 bases and J by 3 bases, with 3 bases of the junction left unmatched. CDR1 and CDR2 (germline): SGHTA, FQGNSA. There are 15 residues in the CDR3. This CDR3 is CASSWSGGVYNEQFF. In nucleotides, the CDR3 is TGTGCCAGCAGCTGGAGCGGGGGGGTCTACAATGAGCAGTTCTTC.

This clonotype was counted only a few times. This chain connects TRBV15 to TRBJ1-4, with D perhaps matching TRBD1 (5 bases). The germline CDR1 and CDR2 sequences are LNHNV and YYDKDF (reference sequence). The CDR3 covers 17 residues. V lost 1 base, J lost 4 bases, and 16 bases lay in between. DNA of the CDR3: TGTGCCACCAGCAGAGGTCTACTGGGGCTGGTTAATGAAAAACTGTTTTTT. Protein product: CATSRGLLGLVNEKLFF.

This clonotype was counted many times. J is TRBJ1-2 and V is TRBV12-3 or TRBV12-4; D is perhaps TRBD1 (6 bases). This CDR3 contains 15 residues. V lost 2 bases, J lost 6 bases, and 16 bases lay in between. This CDR3 reads CASSLYRVWENGYTF. The DNA of the CDR3 is TGTGCCAGCAGTTTATACAGGGTATGGGAGAATGGCTACACCTTC.

This clonotype showed up just a few times. The rearrangement links TRBV3-1 to TRBJ2-3; 7 bases line up with TRBD1. The junction had 6 bases not matched to a gene; V was cut back by 0 bases and J by 3 bases. The CDR3 is made up of 16 amino acids. Germline V gene sequence: CDR1 LGHDT, CDR2 YNNKEL (reference sequence). The CDR3 reads CASSQESQGDTDTQYF. DNA for the CDR3: TGTGCCAGCAGCCAAGAGTCGCAGGGGGATACAGATACGCAGTATTTT.

V is TRBV27 and J is TRBJ2-2; a possible D gene is TRBD2 (5 bases). Trimming shortened V by 3 bases and J by 4 bases, and 12 bases separated the two germline ends. The CDR3 sequence is 15 residues long. Germline CDR1 and CDR2: MNHEY and SMNVEV (reference sequence). The CDR3 DNA reads TGTGCCAGCAGTTTCCGGGGTGTTGGCACCGGGGAGCTGTTTTTT. Protein product: CASSFRGVGTGELFF.